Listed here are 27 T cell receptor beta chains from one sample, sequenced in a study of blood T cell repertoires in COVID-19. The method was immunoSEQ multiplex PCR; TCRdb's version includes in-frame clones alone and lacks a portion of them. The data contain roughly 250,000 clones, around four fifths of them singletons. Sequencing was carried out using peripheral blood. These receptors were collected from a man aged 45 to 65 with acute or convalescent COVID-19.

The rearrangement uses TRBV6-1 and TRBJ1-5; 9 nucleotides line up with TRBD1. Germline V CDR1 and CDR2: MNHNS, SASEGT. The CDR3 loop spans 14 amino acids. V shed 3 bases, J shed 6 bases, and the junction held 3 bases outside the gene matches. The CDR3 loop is CASSEDRGRQPQHF. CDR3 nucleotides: TGTGCCAGCAGTGAGGACAGGGGACGTCAGCCCCAGCATTTT.

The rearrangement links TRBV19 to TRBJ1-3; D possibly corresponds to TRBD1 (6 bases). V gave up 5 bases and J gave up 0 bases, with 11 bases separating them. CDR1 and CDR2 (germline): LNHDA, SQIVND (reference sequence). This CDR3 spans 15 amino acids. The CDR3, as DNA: TGTGCCAGTAGTCGTCGACAGGCCTCTGGAAACACCATATATTTT. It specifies CASSRRQASGNTIYF.

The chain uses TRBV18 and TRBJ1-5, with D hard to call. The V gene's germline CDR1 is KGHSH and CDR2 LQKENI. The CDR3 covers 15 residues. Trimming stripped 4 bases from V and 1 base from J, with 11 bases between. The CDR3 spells CASSQTTGSNQPQHF. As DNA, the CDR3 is TGTGCCAGCTCACAGACAACTGGGAGCAATCAGCCCCAGCATTTT. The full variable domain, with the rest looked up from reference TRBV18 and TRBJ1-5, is NAGVMQNPRHLVRRRGQEARLRCSPMKGHSHVYWYRQLPEEGLKFMVYLQKENIIDESGMPKERFSAEFPKEGPSILRIQQVVRGDSAAYFCASSQTTGSNQPQHFGDGTRLSIL.

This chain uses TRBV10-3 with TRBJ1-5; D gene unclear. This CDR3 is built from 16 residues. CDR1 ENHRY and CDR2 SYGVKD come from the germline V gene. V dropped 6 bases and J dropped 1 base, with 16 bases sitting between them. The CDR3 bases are TGTGCCATCAGCCAGACACCGTCGGCGAGCAATCAGCCCCAGCATTTT. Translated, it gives CAISQTPSASNQPQHF.

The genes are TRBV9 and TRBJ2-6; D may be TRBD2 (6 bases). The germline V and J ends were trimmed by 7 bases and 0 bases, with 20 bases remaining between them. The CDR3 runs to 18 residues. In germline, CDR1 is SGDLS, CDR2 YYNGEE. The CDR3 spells CASSRGGTIRSGANVLTF. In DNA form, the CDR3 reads TGTGCCAGCTCCCGGGGAGGTACGATACGCTCTGGGGCCAACGTCCTGACTTTC.

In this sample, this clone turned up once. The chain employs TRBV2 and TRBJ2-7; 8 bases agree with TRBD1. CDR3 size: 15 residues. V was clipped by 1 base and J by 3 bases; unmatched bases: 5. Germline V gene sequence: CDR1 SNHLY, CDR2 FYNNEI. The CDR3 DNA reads TGTGCCAGCAGTGAAGGGAGACAGGGGAACTACGAGCAGTACTTC. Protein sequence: CASSEGRQGNYEQYF.

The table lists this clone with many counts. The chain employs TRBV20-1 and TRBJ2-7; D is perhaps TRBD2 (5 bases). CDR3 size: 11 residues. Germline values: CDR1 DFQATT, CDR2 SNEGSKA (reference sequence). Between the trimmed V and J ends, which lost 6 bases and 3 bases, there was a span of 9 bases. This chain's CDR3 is CSALLGYEQYF. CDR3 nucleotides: TGCAGTGCCCTACTAGGCTACGAGCAGTACTTC.

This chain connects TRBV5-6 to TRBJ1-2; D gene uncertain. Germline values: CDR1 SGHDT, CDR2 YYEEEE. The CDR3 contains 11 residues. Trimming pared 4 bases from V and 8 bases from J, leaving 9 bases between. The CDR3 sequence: CASSGTSGYTF. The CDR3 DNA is TGTGCCAGCAGCGGAACTAGCGGCTACACCTTC.

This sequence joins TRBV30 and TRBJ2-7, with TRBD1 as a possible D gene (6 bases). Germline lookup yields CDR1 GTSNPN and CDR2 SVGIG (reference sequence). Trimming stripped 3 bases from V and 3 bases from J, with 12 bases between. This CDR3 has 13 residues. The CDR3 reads CAWSLAQGYEQYF. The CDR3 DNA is TGTGCCTGGAGCCTTGCACAGGGCTACGAGCAGTACTTC. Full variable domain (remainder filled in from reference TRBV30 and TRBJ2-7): SQTIHQWPATLVQPVGSPLSLECTVEGTSNPNLYWYRQAAGRGLQLLFYSVGIGQISSEVPQNLSASRPQDRQFILSSKKLLLSDSGFYLCAWSLAQGYEQYFGPGTRLTVT.

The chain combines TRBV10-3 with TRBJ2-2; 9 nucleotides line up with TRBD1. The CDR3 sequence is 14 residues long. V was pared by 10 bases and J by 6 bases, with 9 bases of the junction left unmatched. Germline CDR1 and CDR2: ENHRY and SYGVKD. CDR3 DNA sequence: TGTGCCAGCTTGGGACAGGGACAGGCCGGGGAGCTGTTTTTT. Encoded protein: CASLGQGQAGELFF.

Written as DNA, the CDR3 is TGTGCCAGCTCACCCGGGGGAGACAGTGGCTACACCTTC. Its translation: CASSPGGDSGYTF. The V and J genes are TRBV18 and TRBJ1-2, with TRBD1 as a possible D gene (5 bases). The ends were cut back, 3 bases at V and 7 bases at J, with 12 bases in the middle. The CDR3 spans 13 residues. The germline gives CDR1 KGHSH, CDR2 LQKENI.

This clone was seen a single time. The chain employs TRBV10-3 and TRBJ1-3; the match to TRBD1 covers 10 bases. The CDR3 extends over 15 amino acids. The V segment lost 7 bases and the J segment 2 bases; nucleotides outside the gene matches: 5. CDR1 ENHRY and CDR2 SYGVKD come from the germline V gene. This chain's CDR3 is CAITEGTGAGNTIYF. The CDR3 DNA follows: TGTGCCATCACTGAAGGGACAGGGGCTGGAAACACCATATATTTT.

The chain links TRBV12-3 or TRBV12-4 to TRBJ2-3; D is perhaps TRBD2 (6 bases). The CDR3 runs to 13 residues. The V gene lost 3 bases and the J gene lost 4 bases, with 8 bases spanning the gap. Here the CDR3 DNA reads TGTGCCAGCAGTTTCGGGGGATCAGATACGCAGTATTTT. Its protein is CASSFGGSDTQYF.

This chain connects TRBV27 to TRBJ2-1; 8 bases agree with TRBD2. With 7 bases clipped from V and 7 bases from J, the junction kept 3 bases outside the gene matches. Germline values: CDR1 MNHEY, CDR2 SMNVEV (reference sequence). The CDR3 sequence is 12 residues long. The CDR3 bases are TGTGCCAGCAACCGGGGGGGAAATGAGCAGTTCTTC. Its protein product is CASNRGGNEQFF.

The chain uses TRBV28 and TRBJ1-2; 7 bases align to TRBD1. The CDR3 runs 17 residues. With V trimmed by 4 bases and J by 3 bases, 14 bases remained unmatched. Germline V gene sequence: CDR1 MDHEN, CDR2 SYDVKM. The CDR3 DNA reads TGTGCCAGCAGTTCGATTTTAACAGGGGTGCAATACTATGGCTACACCTTC. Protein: CASSSILTGVQYYGYTF.

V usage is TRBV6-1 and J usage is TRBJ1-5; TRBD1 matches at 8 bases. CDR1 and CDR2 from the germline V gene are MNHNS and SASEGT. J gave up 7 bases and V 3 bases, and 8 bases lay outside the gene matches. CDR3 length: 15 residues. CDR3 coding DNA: TGTGCCAGCAGTGAGGCGCAGGGGGCCCGACAGCCCCAGCATTTT. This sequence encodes CASSEAQGARQPQHF.

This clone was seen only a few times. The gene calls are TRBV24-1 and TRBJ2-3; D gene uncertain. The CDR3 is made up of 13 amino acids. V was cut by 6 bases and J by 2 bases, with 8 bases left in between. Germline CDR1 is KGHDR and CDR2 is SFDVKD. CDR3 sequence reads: CATSSVDTDTQYF. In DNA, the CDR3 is TGTGCCACCAGTAGCGTCGACACAGATACGCAGTATTTT.

This chain's CDR3 is CASSYFGENTEAFF. Here the CDR3 DNA reads TGTGCCAGCAGTTACTTCGGGGAGAACACTGAAGCTTTCTTT. The chain has TRBV6-5 and TRBJ1-1; no clear D gene. This CDR3 contains 14 residues. Germline V lookup: CDR1 MNHEY, CDR2 SVGAGI. The germline V and J ends were trimmed by 1 base and 1 base, with 7 bases remaining between them.

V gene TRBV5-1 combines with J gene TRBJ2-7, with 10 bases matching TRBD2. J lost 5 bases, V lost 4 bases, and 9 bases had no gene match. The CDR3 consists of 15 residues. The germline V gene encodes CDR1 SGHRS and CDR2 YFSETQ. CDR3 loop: CASSILAGVSNEQYF. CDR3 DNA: TGCGCCAGCAGCATCCTAGCGGGAGTGTCTAACGAGCAGTACTTC.

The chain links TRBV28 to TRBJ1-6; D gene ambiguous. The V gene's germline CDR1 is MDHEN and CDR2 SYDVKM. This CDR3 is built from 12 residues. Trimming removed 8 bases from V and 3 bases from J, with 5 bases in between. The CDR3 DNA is TGTGCCAGCCGGGACTATAATTCACCCCTCCACTTT. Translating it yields CASRDYNSPLHF.

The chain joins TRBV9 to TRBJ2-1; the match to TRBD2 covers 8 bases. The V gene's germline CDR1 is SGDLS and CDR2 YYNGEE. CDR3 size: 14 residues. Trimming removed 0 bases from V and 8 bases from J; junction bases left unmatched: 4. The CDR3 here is CASSVEGLVDEQFF. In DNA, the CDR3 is TGTGCCAGCAGCGTAGAGGGACTAGTGGATGAGCAGTTCTTC.

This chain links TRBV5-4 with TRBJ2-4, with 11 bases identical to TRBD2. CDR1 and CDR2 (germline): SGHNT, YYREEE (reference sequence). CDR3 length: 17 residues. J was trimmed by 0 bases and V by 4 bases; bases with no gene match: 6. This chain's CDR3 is CASSTGTSGLAKNIQYF. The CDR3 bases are TGTGCCAGCAGCACAGGGACTAGCGGATTAGCCAAAAACATTCAGTACTTC.

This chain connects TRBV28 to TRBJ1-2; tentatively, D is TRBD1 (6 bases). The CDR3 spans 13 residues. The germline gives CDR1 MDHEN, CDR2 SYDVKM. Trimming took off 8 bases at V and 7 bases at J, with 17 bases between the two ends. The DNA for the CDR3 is TGTGCCAGCCAACAGGGCCTACCCGGTGGCTACACCTTC. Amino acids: CASQQGLPGGYTF.

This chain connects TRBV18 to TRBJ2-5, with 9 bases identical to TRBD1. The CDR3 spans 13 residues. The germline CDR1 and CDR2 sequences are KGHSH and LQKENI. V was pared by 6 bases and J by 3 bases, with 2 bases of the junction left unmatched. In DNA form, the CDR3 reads TGTGCCAGCTCGCGGGACAGGGAAGAGACCCAGTACTTC. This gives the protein CASSRDREETQYF.

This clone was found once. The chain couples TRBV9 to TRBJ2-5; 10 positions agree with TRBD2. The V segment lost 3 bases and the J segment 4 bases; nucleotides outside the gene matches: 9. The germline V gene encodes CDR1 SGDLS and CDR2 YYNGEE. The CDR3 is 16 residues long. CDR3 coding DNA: TGTGCCAGCAGCGGCCTGATCAGCGGGGGGGCAGAGACCCAGTACTTC. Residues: CASSGLISGGAETQYF.

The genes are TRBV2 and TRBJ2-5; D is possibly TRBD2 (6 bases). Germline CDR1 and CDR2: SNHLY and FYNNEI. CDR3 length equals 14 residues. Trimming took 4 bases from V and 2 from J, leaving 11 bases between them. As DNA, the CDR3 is TGTGCCAGCAGTGGAAGGGACTTTCAAGAGACCCAGTACTTC. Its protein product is CASSGRDFQETQYF. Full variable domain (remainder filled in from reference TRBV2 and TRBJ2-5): EPEVTQTPSHQVTQMGQEVILRCVPISNHLYFYWYRQILGQKVEFLVSFYNNEISEKSEIFDDQFSVERPDGSNFTLKIRSTKLEDSAMYFCASSGRDFQETQYFGPGTRLLVL.

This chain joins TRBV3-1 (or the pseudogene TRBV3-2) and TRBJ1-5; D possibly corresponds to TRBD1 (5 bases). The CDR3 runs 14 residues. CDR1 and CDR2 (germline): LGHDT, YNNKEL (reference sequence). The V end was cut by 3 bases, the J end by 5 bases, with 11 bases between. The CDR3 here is CASSQGRSDQPQHF. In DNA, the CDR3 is TGTGCCAGCAGCCAGGGGCGCAGTGATCAGCCCCAGCATTTT.